These 18 T cell receptor beta chains were sequenced from one sample in a study of blood T cells in healthy people across ages. The authors ran a second PCR of about 7 to 12 cycles using a sample-barcoded 5' primer and a J-beta primer mix. Each CDR3 protein is one row after TCRdb ran MiXCR on the 5' RACE reads. The sample consists of some 800,000 distinct CDR3 sequences, under 45% of them appearing once. Sequencing input: blood. Receptors originate from a man aged 60 to 69 in good health.

V and J are TRBV19 and TRBJ1-2, with D hard to call. Germline CDR1 reads LNHDA; CDR2 reads SQIVND (reference sequence). Trimming stripped 9 bases from V and 4 bases from J, with 9 bases between. The CDR3 sequence is 11 residues long. CDR3 bases: TGTGCCAGCGCCGAGTCCTATGGCTACACCTTC. This encodes CASAESYGYTF.

This chain connects TRBV4-2 to TRBJ2-1, with a weak D call TRBD1 (5 bases). Per germline, CDR1 LGHNA and CDR2 YNFKEQ. This CDR3 spans 14 amino acids. The ends were cut back, 0 bases at V and 7 bases at J, with 10 bases in the middle. The CDR3 protein is CASSQDLSGNEQFF. CDR3 DNA: TGTGCCAGCAGCCAAGATCTGTCAGGGAATGAGCAGTTCTTC.

This clonotype came up a few times. This chain links TRBV5-1 with TRBJ2-5; possibly TRBD1 for D (6 bases). Trimming pared 0 bases from V and 4 bases from J, leaving 16 bases between. The CDR3 is made up of 16 amino acids. Per the germline V gene, CDR1 is SGHRS and CDR2 is YFSETQ. DNA of the CDR3: TGCGCCAGCAGCTTGGAGGGGGTAGCTGTTCGAGAGACCCAGTACTTC. Translating gives CASSLEGVAVRETQYF.

Details on this clonotype: Sequence at one end of the junction differs from germline and may be a read error. V gene TRBV4-1 combines with J gene TRBJ2-7; D is uncertain. Near its end, the DNA agrees better with TRBJ2-4, so the J call may be wrong. Germline CDR1 is MGHRA and CDR2 is YSYEKL. The CDR3 spans 15 residues. The CDR3 spells CVSSPRSERDNIQYF. CDR3 coding DNA: TGCGTCAGCAGCCCCCGATCGGAAAGGGATAACATTCAGTACTTC.

The chain employs TRBV4-3 and TRBJ1-2; D may be TRBD1 (6 bases). The CDR3 length is 17 residues. Germline CDR1 and CDR2: LGHNA and YSLEER. V gave up 0 bases and J gave up 3 bases, with 17 bases separating them. DNA for the CDR3: TGCGCCAGCAGCCAAGATTTGTATGGGGGGCGCGACTATGGCTACACCTTC. It is translated as CASSQDLYGGRDYGYTF.

In this sample, this clonotype turned up a few times. The chain carries TRBV6-5 and TRBJ2-4; D possibly corresponds to TRBD2 (5 bases). The CDR3 covers 15 residues. V was shortened by 6 bases and J by 1 base, with 13 bases between the two germline ends. Per the germline V gene, CDR1 is MNHEY and CDR2 is SVGAGI. The CDR3 bases are TGTGCCAGCAGCCCCGGACTGGTGGCCAAAAACATTCAGTACTTC. Its protein product is CASSPGLVAKNIQYF.

V and J are TRBV7-9 and TRBJ2-6, with 10 bases lining up with TRBD1. The germline gives CDR1 SEHNR, CDR2 FQNEAQ (reference sequence). The CDR3 extends over 19 amino acids. J was trimmed by 3 bases and V by 2 bases; bases with no gene match: 10. The CDR3 sequence is CASSLTLTGGLSGANVLTF. The CDR3 coding sequence is TGTGCCAGCAGCTTAACGTTGACAGGGGGCTTAAGTGGGGCCAACGTCCTGACTTTC.

This clonotype appeared a few times. The rearrangement links TRBV7-9 to TRBJ2-1; unclear D gene. Germline V gene data show CDR1 as SEHNR and CDR2 as FQNEAQ (reference sequence). The CDR3 sequence is 16 residues long. Trimming shortened V by 4 bases and J by 4 bases, and 17 bases separated the two germline ends. The CDR3 loop is CASSSTRPPGYNEQFF. The CDR3 bases are TGTGCCAGCAGCTCGACTCGTCCCCCGGGTTACAATGAGCAGTTCTTC.

The chain has TRBV7-2 and TRBJ2-7; 10 nucleotides agree with TRBD1. V lost 3 bases, J lost 6 bases, and 2 bases stayed unmatched. This CDR3 is 13 amino acids long. Germline assignment: CDR1 SGHTA and CDR2 FQGNSA. CDR3 coding DNA: TGTGCCAGCAGCTTTAGGACAGGGGGCGAGCAGTACTTC. Its protein is CASSFRTGGEQYF.

In this sample, this clonotype turned up a few times. The V call is TRBV9, the J call TRBJ2-6; D call uncertain. V dropped 0 bases and J dropped 0 bases, with 16 bases sitting between them. The CDR3 contains 19 residues. The germline V gene encodes CDR1 SGDLS and CDR2 YYNGEE. The CDR3 here is CASSVGFGGRNSGANVLTF. The DNA for the CDR3 is TGTGCCAGCAGCGTAGGGTTCGGTGGCAGAAACTCTGGGGCCAACGTCCTGACTTTC.

The chain joins TRBV4-3 to TRBJ2-2; D gene unclear. The CDR3 contains 17 residues. The ends were cut back, 1 base at V and 3 bases at J, with 15 bases in the middle. Germline lookup yields CDR1 LGHNA and CDR2 YSLEER. The CDR3 spells CASSQASARIDTGELFF. CDR3 DNA: TGCGCCAGCAGCCAAGCCTCCGCGAGAATAGACACCGGGGAGCTGTTTTTT.

V gene TRBV20-1 combines with J gene TRBJ2-6, with D perhaps matching TRBD1 (6 bases). The CDR3 runs to 17 residues. The germline gives CDR1 DFQATT, CDR2 SNEGSKA (reference sequence). Deletions cut 0 bases from V and 0 bases from J, with 12 bases between. The CDR3 nucleotides are TGCAGTGCTAGAGATGGACAGCCTAACTCTGGGGCCAACGTCCTGACTTTC. Translation: CSARDGQPNSGANVLTF.

A few counts support this clonotype. The chain couples TRBV7-2 to TRBJ1-5; the D gene is possibly TRBD1 (6 bases). Germline-derived CDR1 and CDR2 are SGHTA and FQGNSA. The V gene lost 0 bases and the J gene lost 3 bases, with 15 bases spanning the gap. This CDR3 spans 17 amino acids. CDR3 in DNA: TGTGCCAGCAGCTTAGCGGGGACACCTAAAATCAATCAGCCCCAGCATTTT. Amino acids: CASSLAGTPKINQPQHF.

In this sample, this clonotype turned up many times. This chain uses TRBV7-9 with TRBJ1-4; D is ambiguous. This CDR3 contains 12 residues. Germline CDR1 SEHNR, CDR2 FQNEAQ (reference sequence). Trimming stripped 2 bases from V and 7 bases from J, with 5 bases between. CDR3 bases: TGTGCCAGCAGCTTAAATATTGAAAAACTGTTTTTT. Translation gives CASSLNIEKLFF. Full variable domain (outside the CDR3, taken from reference TRBV7-9 and TRBJ1-4): DTGVSQNPRHKITKRGQNVTFRCDPISEHNRLYWYRQTLGQGPEFLTYFQNEAQLEKSRLLSDRFSAERPKGSFSTLEIQRTEQGDSAMYLCASSLNIEKLFFGSGTQLSVL.

This clonotype was seen a handful of times. This may arise from a read error, as a much more abundant clone is one base away. V is TRBV12-3 or TRBV12-4 and J is TRBJ2-7; D is unresolved. The CDR3 extends over 13 amino acids. With 5 bases removed from V and 1 base from J, the gap between germline ends came to 9 bases. Here the CDR3 reads CASSDDESYEQYF. The CDR3 coding sequence is TGTGCCAGCAGTGACGACGAATCCTACGAGCAGTACTTC.

Ten or more counts support this clonotype. The gene calls are TRBV7-9 and TRBJ1-5; 7 bases are a match to TRBD1. Per the germline V gene, CDR1 is SEHNR and CDR2 is FQNEAQ (reference sequence). CDR3 length: 15 amino acids. Trimming at V came to 6 bases and at J to 5 bases, leaving 10 bases not matched to a gene. The CDR3 DNA reads TGTGCCAGCAGTACCGACAGGGAGGGAGATCAGCCCCAGCATTTT. This codes for CASSTDREGDQPQHF.

The chain combines TRBV20-1 with TRBJ1-1; D unresolved. V lost 6 bases and J lost 4, with 15 bases in between. The germline CDR1 and CDR2 sequences are DFQATT and SNEGSKA (reference sequence). The CDR3 loop spans 13 amino acids. CDR3 bases: TGCAGTGCCAGGATAGGCATCGCCACTGAAGCTTTCTTT. Translated: CSARIGIATEAFF.

This clonotype came up once. This chain connects TRBV7-9 to TRBJ1-5; D is perhaps TRBD1 (6 bases). Between the trimmed V and J ends, which lost 5 bases and 6 bases, there was a span of 11 bases. The CDR3 consists of 13 residues. Looked up from germline, CDR1 is SEHNR and CDR2 is FQNEAQ (reference sequence). The CDR3 DNA is TGTGCCAGCAGCCCAGGGGTGGCTCAGCCCCAGCATTTT. Protein product: CASSPGVAQPQHF.